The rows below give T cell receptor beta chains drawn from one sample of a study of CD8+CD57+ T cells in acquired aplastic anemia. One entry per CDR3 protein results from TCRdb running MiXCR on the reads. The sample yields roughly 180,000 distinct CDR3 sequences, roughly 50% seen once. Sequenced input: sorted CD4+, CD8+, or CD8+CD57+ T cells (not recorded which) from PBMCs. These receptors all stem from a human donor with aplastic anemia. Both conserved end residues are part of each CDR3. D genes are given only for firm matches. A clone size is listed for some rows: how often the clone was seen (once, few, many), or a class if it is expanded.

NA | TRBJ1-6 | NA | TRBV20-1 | TGCAGTGCTAGAGGAGGCTTATATAATTCACCCCTCCACTTT | CSARGGLYNSPLHF
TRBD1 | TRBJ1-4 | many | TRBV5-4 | TGTGCCAGCAGCACCTTGGGACAGGGAGGAGAAAAACTGTTTTTT | CASSTLGQGGEKLFF
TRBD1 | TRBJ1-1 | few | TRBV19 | TGTGCCAGTAGTATTGGGACAGGGAACACTGAAGCTTTCTTT | CASSIGTGNTEAFF
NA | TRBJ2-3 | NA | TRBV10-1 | TGCGCCAGCAGTGCGGCGCGGAGCCTAGATACGCAGTATTTT | CASSAARSLDTQYF
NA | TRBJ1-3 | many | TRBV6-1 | TGTGCCAGCAGCCCGAGACAGGGAAACACCATATATTTT | CASSPRQGNTIYF
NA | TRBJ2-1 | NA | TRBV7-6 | TGTGCCAGCAGTCCCCGGGGACCCCCCTACAATGAGCAGTTCTTC | CASSPRGPPYNEQFF
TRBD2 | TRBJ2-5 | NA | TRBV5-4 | TGTGCCAGCAGCCCGGGACTAGCGGTCCAAGAGACCCAGTACTTC | CASSPGLAVQETQYF
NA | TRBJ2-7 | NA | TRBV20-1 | TGCAGTGCTAGAGATTCATCCAGGGGACCTACTAGCTCCTACGAGCAGTACTTC | CSARDSSRGPTSSYEQYF
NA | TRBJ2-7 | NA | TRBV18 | TGTGCCAGCTCACCACCGTCTAGGGCGGCCTACGAGCAGTACTTC | CASSPPSRAAYEQYF
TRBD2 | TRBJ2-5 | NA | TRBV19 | TGTGCCAGTAGTATTTCCTTAGCGGGAGGGTTACAAGAGACCCAGTACTTC | CASSISLAGGLQETQYF
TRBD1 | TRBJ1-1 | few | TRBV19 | TGTGCCAGTAGTACACCACAGGGGCTCGGCACTGAAGCTTTCTTT | CASSTPQGLGTEAFF
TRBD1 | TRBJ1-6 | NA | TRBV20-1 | TGCAGTGCCGGGACAGGGGGAGGTTGGAACAATTCACCCCTCCACTTT | CSAGTGGGWNNSPLHF
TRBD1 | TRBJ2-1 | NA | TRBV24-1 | TGTGCCACCAGTGACGAGACAGGGGGATACAATGAGCAGTTCTTC | CATSDETGGYNEQFF
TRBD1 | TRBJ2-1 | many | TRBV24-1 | TGTGCCACCAGTGACTATCCCGGGACAGCGTCCTACAATGAGCAGTTCTTC | CATSDYPGTASYNEQFF
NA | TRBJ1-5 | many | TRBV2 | TGTGCCAGCAGGGCGGTATATAGCAATCAGCCCCAGCATTTT | CASRAVYSNQPQHF
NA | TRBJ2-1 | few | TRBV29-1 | TGCAGCGCCCGAAGCGGATACAATGAGCAGTTCTTC | CSARSGYNEQFF
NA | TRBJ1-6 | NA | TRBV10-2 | TGCGCCAGCGCTGAGGTGAGCGTCGGTCACTCACCCCTCCACTTT | CASAEVSVGHSPLHF
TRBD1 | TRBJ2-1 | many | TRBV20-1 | TGCAGTGCGCCCTCGACAGGGACCAATGAGCAGTTCTTC | CSAPSTGTNEQFF
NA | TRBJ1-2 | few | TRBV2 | TGTGCCAGCAGTGACGGCAGTCTATATGGCTACACCTTC | CASSDGSLYGYTF
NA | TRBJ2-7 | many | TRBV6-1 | TGTGCCAGCCTAAGGGGGGCCCTCTCCTACGAGCAGTACTTC | CASLRGALSYEQYF
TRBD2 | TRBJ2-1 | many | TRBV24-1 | TGTGCCACCAGTGAACGGCCGGGGGGAGGGGCCCAAAGCTCCTACAATGAGCAGTTCTTC | CATSERPGGGAQSSYNEQFF
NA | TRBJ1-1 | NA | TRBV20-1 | TGCAGTGCTAGAACGAGGGACACTGAAGCTTTCTTT | CSARTRDTEAFF
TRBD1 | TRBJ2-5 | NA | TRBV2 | TGTGCCAGTCATACAGGGGTCCCCTTCCAAGAGACCCAGTACTTC | CASHTGVPFQETQYF
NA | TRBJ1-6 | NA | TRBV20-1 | TGCAGTGCTAGGGAGACAGGAAGGGAATCACCCCTCCACTTT | CSARETGRESPLHF
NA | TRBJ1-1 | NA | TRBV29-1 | TGCAGCGTTGTAAGAGAGCTACAGGGATCTCGTGTGGGGGCTGAAGCTTCCTTT | CSVVRELQGSRVGAEASF
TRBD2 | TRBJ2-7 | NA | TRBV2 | TGTGCCAGCCAAGATCAGACTAGCGGGAGGGGTCGCGAGCAGTACTTC | CASQDQTSGRGREQYF
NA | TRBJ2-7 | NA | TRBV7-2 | TGTGCCAGCAGCTTATTGGGGCCGCCCTCCCTCGAGCAGTACTTC | CASSLLGPPSLEQYF
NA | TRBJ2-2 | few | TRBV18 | TGTGCCAGCTCCCCTGGTAGCGCGAACACCGGGGAGCTGTTTTTT | CASSPGSANTGELFF
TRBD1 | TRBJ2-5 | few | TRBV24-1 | TGTGCCACCAGTGATTTAGACAGGGGGGAGACCCAGTACTTC | CATSDLDRGETQYF
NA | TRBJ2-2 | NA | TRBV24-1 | TGTGCCACCAGTGGTCTAGGGGGGGCCGGGGAGCTGTTTTTT | CATSGLGGAGELFF
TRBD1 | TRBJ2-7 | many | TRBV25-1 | TGTGCCAGCAGTGCGGCGGACAGGGATGGTAACGAGCAGTACTTC | CASSAADRDGNEQYF
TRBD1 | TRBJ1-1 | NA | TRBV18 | TGTGCCAGCTCACCGAACAGGGGACCGCTGTACACTGAAGCTTTCTTT | CASSPNRGPLYTEAFF
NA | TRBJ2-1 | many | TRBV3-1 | TGTGCCAGCAGACTTAGCGCCTACAATGAGCAGTTCTTC | CASRLSAYNEQFF
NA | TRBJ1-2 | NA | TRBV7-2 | TGTGCCAGCAGCTTATCCAAAGGGTATGGCTACACCTTC | CASSLSKGYGYTF
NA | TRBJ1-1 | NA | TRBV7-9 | TGTGCCAGCAGCTTGACAAGCATGAACACTGAAGCTTTCTTT | CASSLTSMNTEAFF
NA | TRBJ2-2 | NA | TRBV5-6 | TGTGCCCACACTACGACCCGGGAGCTGTTTTTT | CAHTTTRELFF
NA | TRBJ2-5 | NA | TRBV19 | TGTGCCAGTAGTATCCCCAGGGGAGACCAAGAGACCCAGTACTTC | CASSIPRGDQETQYF
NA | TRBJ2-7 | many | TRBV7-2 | TGTGCCAGCAGCTTAGGGGCCTACGAGCAGTACTTC | CASSLGAYEQYF
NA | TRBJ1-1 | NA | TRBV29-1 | TGCAGCGCTTCGGTTCGAGGTGACACTGAAGCTTTCTTT | CSASVRGDTEAFF
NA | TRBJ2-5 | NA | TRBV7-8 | TGTGCCAGCAGCATCGGACTTAAAGAGACCCAGTACTTC | CASSIGLKETQYF
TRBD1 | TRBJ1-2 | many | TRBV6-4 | TGTGCCAGCAGTGTGGGACAGGGCTCAACCTATGGCTACACCTTC | CASSVGQGSTYGYTF
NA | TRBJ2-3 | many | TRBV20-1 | TGCAGTGCTAGAGACCCTAGCGTCAGCACAGATACGCAGTATTTT | CSARDPSVSTDTQYF
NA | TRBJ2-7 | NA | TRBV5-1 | TGCGCCAGCAGCTTGGAGCAGGGTATAACCTACGAGCAGTACTTC | CASSLEQGITYEQYF
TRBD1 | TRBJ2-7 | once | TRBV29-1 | TGCAGCGTTAAACAGGGGGCGGGCGAGCAGTACTTC | CSVKQGAGEQYF
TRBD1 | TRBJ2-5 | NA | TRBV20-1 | TGCAGTGCACTTCGACAGGGACACCAAGAGACCCAGTACTTC | CSALRQGHQETQYF
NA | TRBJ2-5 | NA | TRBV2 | TGTGCCAGCAGCCAAATAGCGGACCAAGTTACCCAGTACTTC | CASSQIADQVTQYF
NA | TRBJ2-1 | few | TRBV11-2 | TGTGCCAGCAGCCCAACAGGGATTGGCAATGAGCAGTTCTTC | CASSPTGIGNEQFF
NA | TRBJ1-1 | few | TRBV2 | TGTGCCAGCAGTGAAGACTCTTACACTGAAGCTTTCTTT | CASSEDSYTEAFF
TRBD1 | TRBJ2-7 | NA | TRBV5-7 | TGTGCCAGCAGTGTGGGACAGCCCTACGAGCAGTACTTC | CASSVGQPYEQYF
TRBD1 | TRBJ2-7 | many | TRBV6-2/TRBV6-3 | TGTGCCAGCAGTTACCCACGGACAGGGGCCTACGAGCAGTACTTC | CASSYPRTGAYEQYF
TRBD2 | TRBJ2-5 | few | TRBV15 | TGTGCCACCAGCCTGCGACTAGCGGGGGGCGGTGAGACCCAGTACTTC | CATSLRLAGGGETQYF
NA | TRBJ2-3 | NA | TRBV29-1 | TGCAGCGGCGGCACAGATACGCAGTATTTT | CSGGTDTQYF
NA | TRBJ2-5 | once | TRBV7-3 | TGTGCCAGCAACAACGGAGGGGAGGAGACCCAGTACTTC | CASNNGGEETQYF
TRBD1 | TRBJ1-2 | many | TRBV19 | TGTGCCAGTAGGGGACAGGGGGCCGGTTTTGCGGGTGGCTACACCTTC | CASRGQGAGFAGGYTF
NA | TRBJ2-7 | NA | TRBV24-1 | TGTGCCACCAGTGATTTCACAGGGTACGAGCAGTACTTC | CATSDFTGYEQYF